The clone carrying this T cell receptor (beta chain) was counted between two and nine times. Its antigen is not identified. V dropped 1 base and J dropped 9 bases, with 7 bases sitting between them. This CDR3 spans 12 amino acids. The germline gives CDR1 SGHTA, CDR2 FQGNSA. 13 Jbeta primers and 60 Vbeta primers were used for the PCR. Under the authors' procedure: Some 11 million shared chains were among the about 80 million unique TCR beta chains that a later analysis counted. The method was immunoSEQ multiplex PCR; TCRdb's version includes in-frame clones alone and lacks a portion of them. The D gene and trimming were derived from the DNA, and the V and J assignments and clone size from that table. The sample contains about 69,000 clones, about 74% of which appear only once. These data originate in a study of cytomegalovirus exposure and HLA in healthy donors. General observations from the study: Reported performance of the classifier showed diagnosis of cytomegalovirus status with high specificity and sensitivity. Certain sequence variants were highly shared and formed a cluster, and this cluster was likely a sequencing artifact.

The chain carries TRBV7-2 and TRBJ2-1; D might be TRBD2 (6 bases). This TCR derives from a woman younger than 45 in good health and CMV-seropositive. Sequencing was done on a sample of PBMCs. DNA for the CDR3: TGTGCCAGCAGCTTAGGGGGAGGTGAGCAGTTCTTC. Protein sequence: CASSLGGGEQFF.